This T cell receptor beta chain was found in a study of blood T cell repertoires in COVID-19. As for the study in general: Whether acute or convalescent, the COVID-19 samples came from the United States, Italy and Spain. From T cells, B-cell-depleted T cells, or PBMCs came the material, which was cDNA or gDNA.

In the original workflow: The assay estimated nucleated cells by amplifying reference gene primers. Sequenced by immunoSEQ multiplex PCR; TCRdb stores in-frame clones only, minus some. The V and J calls and clone size were taken over from that table, and D and trimming were inferred from the DNA. The sample holds about 34,000 clones, approximately 78% seen once. Germline CDR1 and CDR2: KGHSH and LQKENI. The CDR3 extends over 17 amino acids. The junction had 13 bases not matched to a gene; V was cut back by 3 bases and J by 8 bases. This clonotype was sampled from an older woman with acute or convalescent COVID-19. The rearrangement uses TRBV18 and TRBJ1-4, with 9 bases matching TRBD1. What was sequenced was peripheral blood. The CDR3 protein is CASSPPGQGSHSEKLFF. CDR3 bases: TGTGCCAGCTCACCTCCGGGACAGGGCTCGCATAGCGAAAAACTGTTTTTT.